One sample yielded the 28 T cell receptor beta chains listed below, sequenced in a study of CD8 T cells in Susac syndrome. RNA amounts of about 0.5 to 1 ug underwent reverse transcription with random hexamers. TCRdb re-called the immunoSEQ multiplex PCR reads through MiXCR, storing one row per CDR3 protein. This sample yields about 190,000 distinct CDR3 sequences, of which approximately 93% are seen a single time; 0.1% belongs to the top ten. Sequenced sample: CD4+ T cells from PBMCs. All receptors derive from a human donor in good health.

Points on this clonotype: Compared with germline, one end of the junction differs, possibly owing to a read error. The chain carries TRBV5-1 and TRBJ2-5; no clear D gene. Per the germline V gene, CDR1 is SGHRS and CDR2 is YFSETQ. The CDR3 has 12 amino acids. CDR3 coding DNA: TGCGCCAGCAGCTTGGACCAAGAGACCCGGTACTTC. This encodes CASSLDQETRYF.

The chain joins TRBV3-1 to TRBJ2-1; D is ambiguous. V was shortened by 2 bases and J by 9 bases, with 8 bases between the two germline ends. The CDR3 runs 12 residues. Germline V lookup: CDR1 LGHDT, CDR2 YNNKEL (reference sequence). This CDR3 reads CASSQRVSEQFF. For the CDR3, the DNA is TGTGCCAGCAGCCAAAGAGTGAGTGAGCAGTTCTTC.

J is TRBJ1-4 and V is TRBV16; D is ambiguous. The CDR3 length is 14 residues. The V and J ends lost 6 bases and 0 bases respectively, with 8 bases between them. Germline V lookup: CDR1 KGHSY, CDR2 FQNENV. CDR3 nucleotides: TGTGCCAGCAGACCAACCACAACTAATGAAAAACTGTTTTTT. Amino acid sequence: CASRPTTTNEKLFF.

The chain recombines TRBV20-1 with TRBJ2-7, with 7 nucleotides matching TRBD1. Per the germline V gene, CDR1 is DFQATT and CDR2 is SNEGSKA (reference sequence). There are 14 residues in the CDR3. Losses at the gene ends were 5 bases for V and 3 bases for J; bases not matched to a gene: 10. The CDR3 sequence: CSAQTRQGIYEQYF. CDR3 bases: TGCAGTGCTCAAACCCGACAGGGTATCTACGAGCAGTACTTC.

V and J are TRBV28 and TRBJ1-1; maybe TRBD1 (5 bases). CDR1 and CDR2 from the germline V gene are MDHEN and SYDVKM. The length of the CDR3 is 15 residues. V lost 5 bases and J lost 1, with 14 bases in between. CDR3 loop: CASSDIDRPNTEAFF. CDR3 coding DNA: TGTGCCAGCAGTGACATAGACAGACCGAACACTGAAGCTTTCTTT.

The J gene is TRBJ2-1, the V gene TRBV7-3; 12 bases agree with TRBD2. Germline V gene data show CDR1 as SGHTA and CDR2 as FQGTGA. The CDR3 runs 15 residues. V shed 5 bases, J shed 6 bases, and the junction held 5 bases outside the gene matches. The CDR3 sequence: CASSALAGGRNEQFF. The CDR3 region has the DNA TGTGCCAGCAGCGCGCTAGCGGGGGGGCGCAATGAGCAGTTCTTC.

This chain uses TRBV9 with TRBJ2-1, with 8 bases matching TRBD2. The germline V gene encodes CDR1 SGDLS and CDR2 YYNGEE. The CDR3 loop spans 19 amino acids. The J segment lost 5 bases and the V segment lost 0 bases, leaving 16 bases of the junction unmatched. This CDR3 is CASSVDPGVGLGRNNEQFF. As DNA, the CDR3 is TGTGCCAGCAGCGTAGATCCGGGGGTGGGACTAGGAAGAAACAATGAGCAGTTCTTC. Looking up the rest from reference TRBV9 and TRBJ2-1 gives the full variable domain: DSGVTQTPKHLITATGQRVTLRCSPRSGDLSVYWYQQSLDQGLQFLIQYYNGEERAKGNILERFSAQQFPDLHSELNLSSLELGDSALYFCASSVDPGVGLGRNNEQFFGPGTRLTVL.

V gene TRBV7-8 combines with J gene TRBJ2-7; D is perhaps TRBD1 (6 bases). Per the germline V gene, CDR1 is SGHVS and CDR2 is FQNEAQ. CDR3 length: 15 amino acids. V lost 6 bases to trimming and J lost 5 bases, with 20 bases between them. The CDR3 here is CASSPRTASSNEQYF. The DNA of the CDR3 is TGTGCCAGCAGTCCGCGGACAGCCTCGTCCAACGAGCAGTACTTC.

The chain recombines TRBV4-2 with TRBJ2-6; maybe TRBD2 (7 bases). The germline V gene encodes CDR1 LGHNA and CDR2 YNFKEQ. V lost 0 bases and J lost 3, with 21 bases in between. The CDR3 runs 20 residues. The CDR3 nucleotides are TGTGCCAGCAGCCAAGATCTTAGTGGGGGGGGCCTAATTGGGGCCAACGTCCTGACTTTC. Translating it yields CASSQDLSGGGLIGANVLTF.

This rearrangement joins TRBV30 to TRBJ2-3, with D tentatively TRBD2 (5 bases). The CDR3 spans 12 residues. With 0 bases removed from V and 9 bases from J, the gap between germline ends came to 10 bases. Looked up from germline, CDR1 is GTSNPN and CDR2 is SVGIG (reference sequence). The CDR3 sequence: CAWSVLGGTQYF. The CDR3 nucleotides read TGTGCCTGGAGTGTACTAGGCGGAACGCAGTATTTT. Supplemented by reference TRBV30 and TRBJ2-3, the full variable domain reads SQTIHQWPATLVQPVGSPLSLECTVEGTSNPNLYWYRQAAGRGLQLLFYSVGIGQISSEVPQNLSASRPQDRQFILSSKKLLLSDSGFYLCAWSVLGGTQYFGPGTRLTVL.

This clonotype was detected only a few times. The chain carries TRBV3-1 and TRBJ1-2, with D unclear. There are 12 residues in the CDR3. Trimming cost V 4 bases and J 4 bases, with 7 bases left between them. The V gene's germline CDR1 is LGHDT and CDR2 YNNKEL (reference sequence). The CDR3 DNA follows: TGTGCCAGCAGCCGGTCGGGCTATGGCTACACCTTC. Translated, it gives CASSRSGYGYTF.

The chain is built from TRBV28 and TRBJ2-1; D unresolved. Trimming shortened V by 4 bases and J by 5 bases, and 9 bases separated the two germline ends. Germline assignment: CDR1 MDHEN and CDR2 SYDVKM. The CDR3 has 13 residues. The CDR3, as DNA: TGTGCCAGCAGTTATCCACGGAACAATGAGCAGTTCTTC. This sequence encodes CASSYPRNNEQFF.

The chain is built from TRBV30 and TRBJ2-1; TRBD2 aligns across 13 bases. The V and J ends lost 1 base and 6 bases, in that order; junction bases with no gene match: 6. Germline V gives CDR1 GTSNPN, CDR2 SVGIG (reference sequence). The CDR3 loop spans 16 amino acids. The CDR3 DNA sequence: TGTGCCTGGAGTGAACTAGCGGGGGGGAATCGCAATGAGCAGTTCTTC. It is translated as CAWSELAGGNRNEQFF.

This clonotype occurred once. The CDR3 nucleotides are TGCGCCAGCCCCCGCCCCCTGTTACCTTGTCAGGGGGCAAATGAGCAGTTCTTC. Translated: CASPRPLLPCQGANEQFF. The chain has TRBV5-1 and TRBJ2-1; 8 bases match TRBD1. Germline V lookup: CDR1 SGHRS, CDR2 YFSETQ. CDR3 length: 18 residues. With V trimmed by 7 bases and J by 7 bases, 22 bases remained unmatched.

The chain couples TRBV6-5 to TRBJ1-1, with D unclear. Trimming shortened V by 6 bases and J by 7 bases, and 21 bases separated the two germline ends. CDR1 MNHEY and CDR2 SVGAGI come from the germline V gene. The CDR3 extends over 15 amino acids. This CDR3 reads CASSSGGLGSSEAFF. Written as DNA, the CDR3 is TGTGCCAGCAGCTCTGGAGGACTGGGTTCGAGTGAAGCTTTCTTT.

This clonotype appeared once. The chain recombines TRBV3-1 with TRBJ2-1; 9 nucleotides match TRBD1. With 0 bases clipped from V and 15 bases from J, the junction kept 3 bases outside the gene matches. Germline CDR1 is LGHDT and CDR2 is YNNKEL (reference sequence). The CDR3 sequence is 12 residues long. The CDR3 loop reads CASSQEQGAGFF. CDR3 bases: TGTGCCAGCAGCCAAGAACAGGGGGCAGGGTTCTTC.

This clonotype came up once. The junction shows a germline mismatch at one end, possibly a read error. The chain links TRBV7-7 to TRBJ2-5, with TRBD2 as a possible D gene (5 bases). The germline CDR1 and CDR2 sequences are SSHAT and FNYEAQ (reference sequence). The CDR3 has 14 residues. The CDR3 sequence is CASSLATRSETQYF. CDR3 DNA sequence: TGTGCTAGCAGCTTAGCGACCCGGAGTGAGACCCAGTACTTC.

This chain joins TRBV4-3 and TRBJ1-5; D is undetermined. The CDR3 sequence is 13 residues long. Germline CDR1 LGHNA, CDR2 YSLEER. Trimming removed 0 bases at V and 5 bases at J, with 5 bases between. The CDR3 loop is CASSQDGDQPQHF. DNA for the CDR3: TGCGCCAGCAGCCAAGATGGAGATCAGCCCCAGCATTTT.

The chain has TRBV6-5 and TRBJ2-6; the D is unclear. Germline V gene sequence: CDR1 MNHEY, CDR2 SVGAGI. Trimming took off 3 bases at V and 0 bases at J, with 12 bases between the two ends. CDR3 size: 17 residues. CDR3 DNA sequence: TGTGCCAGCAGTTATAGGCAGGTCATCTCTGGGGCCAACGTCCTGACTTTC. The encoded protein is CASSYRQVISGANVLTF.

The rearrangement uses TRBV27 and TRBJ1-3; D remains unclear. Germline assignment: CDR1 MNHEY and CDR2 SMNVEV (reference sequence). V gave up 5 bases and J gave up 0 bases, with 17 bases separating them. The CDR3 is made up of 17 amino acids. In DNA, the CDR3 is TGTGCCAGCAGTCCGACCGTCGGCAAGACCTCTGGAAACACCATATATTTT. Its protein is CASSPTVGKTSGNTIYF.

This clonotype appeared once. The chain uses TRBV14 and TRBJ1-2; D is uncertain. The CDR3 consists of 13 residues. Germline CDR1 and CDR2: SGHDN and FVKESK. Trimming left V 1 base short and J 1 base short, with 4 bases between. This CDR3 reads CASSQADNYGYTF. The CDR3 nucleotides read TGTGCCAGCAGCCAAGCAGATAACTATGGCTACACCTTC.

The V call is TRBV6-2 or TRBV6-3, the J call TRBJ2-3; weak D call: TRBD2 (5 bases). This CDR3 is built from 15 residues. Germline V lookup: CDR1 MNHEY, CDR2 SVGEGT. V lost 5 bases to trimming and J lost 6 bases, with 18 bases between them. The CDR3 protein is CASSHYLAGLDTQYF. CDR3 nucleotide sequence: TGTGCCAGCAGTCACTATCTAGCCGGATTGGATACGCAGTATTTT.

The V and J genes are TRBV7-9 and TRBJ1-2; unclear D gene. The V end lost 7 bases, the J end lost 8 bases, and 14 bases lay between the germline ends. The CDR3 covers 12 residues. The germline V gene encodes CDR1 SEHNR and CDR2 FQNEAQ (reference sequence). The DNA for the CDR3 is TGTGCCAGCACCGACCCGGGTGGCGGCTACACCTTC. This gives the protein CASTDPGGGYTF.

The rearrangement uses TRBV28 and TRBJ1-4; no clear D. Deletions cut 2 bases from V and 10 bases from J, with 5 bases between. The V gene's germline CDR1 is MDHEN and CDR2 SYDVKM. This CDR3 spans 11 amino acids. The CDR3 DNA reads as TGTGCCAGCAGTTTACGAGGAAAACTGTTTTTT. As protein: CASSLRGKLFF.

V gene TRBV10-3 combines with J gene TRBJ2-5; D ambiguous. Deletions cut 6 bases from V and 5 bases from J, with 19 bases between. This CDR3 is 15 amino acids long. From germline, CDR1 is ENHRY and CDR2 SYGVKD. The CDR3, as DNA: TGTGCCATCAGCGCTAACCCGACGGTCGGGGAGACCCAGTACTTC. Translating it yields CAISANPTVGETQYF.

The chain is built from TRBV4-2 and TRBJ1-1; D ambiguous. The CDR3 covers 14 residues. Trimming removed 1 base from V and 1 base from J, with 7 bases in between. Germline CDR1 and CDR2: LGHNA and YNFKEQ. The CDR3 DNA reads TGTGCCAGCAGCCAAGTTCGGGAGAACACTGAAGCTTTCTTT. Translated, it gives CASSQVRENTEAFF.

The V gene is TRBV3-1, the J gene TRBJ2-1; D is uncertain. The germline CDR1 and CDR2 sequences are LGHDT and YNNKEL (reference sequence). Trimming stripped 1 base from V and 10 bases from J, with 14 bases between. The CDR3 length is 14 residues. The CDR3 sequence: CASSQVGGFAEQFF. CDR3 sequence (DNA): TGTGCCAGCAGCCAAGTGGGTGGTTTTGCAGAGCAGTTCTTC.

V is TRBV2 and J is TRBJ1-2; no clear D. This CDR3 region has 14 residues. V gave up 2 bases and J gave up 3 bases, with 10 bases separating them. CDR1 SNHLY and CDR2 FYNNEI come from the germline V gene. The CDR3 region is CASSENQPDYGYTF. The CDR3 bases are TGTGCCAGCAGTGAAAATCAGCCAGACTATGGCTACACCTTC.